These 17 T cell receptor beta chains originate from one sample sequenced in a study of OX40 agonist ivuxolimab in advanced cancers. The repertoire was sequenced with immunoSEQ multiplex PCR; TCRdb's copy has only in-frame clones and lacks some. Of roughly 97,000 clones listed, 85% to 90% were seen once; the top ten hold less than 6.5%. The source was CD4+ or CD8+ T cells sorted from blood, collected in a trial of the OX40 agonist ivuxolimab. Source of these receptors: an adult with an advanced solid tumor such as melanoma, head and neck, liver or kidney cancer.

This chain links TRBV4-1 with TRBJ2-5, with D perhaps TRBD1 or TRBD2 (5 bases each). The J call may be in error: the DNA end matches TRBJ2-7 better. This CDR3 is built from 15 residues. CDR1 and CDR2 (germline): MGHRA, YSYEKL. The CDR3 bases are TGCGCCAGCAGCCGCAGTCCGGGACCCACCTACGAGCAGTACTTC. Translating it yields CASSRSPGPTYEQYF.

CDR3 region: CSVDQGGSYGYTF. The CDR3 DNA reads as TGCAGCGTTGACCAGGGTGGGAGCTATGGCTACACCTTC. The rearrangement uses TRBV29-1 and TRBJ1-2; D possibly corresponds to TRBD1 (5 bases). V was cut by 3 bases and J by 4 bases, with 12 bases left in between. From germline, CDR1 is SQVTM and CDR2 ANQGSEA. The CDR3 contains 13 residues.

The table lists this clone with a count of one. The chain is built from TRBV18 and TRBJ1-4; 8 nucleotides agree with TRBD1. CDR3 length: 16 residues. Germline loops: CDR1 KGHSH, CDR2 LQKENI. V gave up 4 bases and J gave up 0 bases; unmatched junction bases: 4. Written as DNA, the CDR3 is TGTGCCAGCTCACACGGACAGGGAGCAACTAATGAAAAACTGTTTTTT. As protein: CASSHGQGATNEKLFF.

This chain connects TRBV19 to TRBJ1-5; a weak D match, TRBD1 (6 bases). Germline V gene data show CDR1 as LNHDA and CDR2 as SQIVND (reference sequence). The V gene lost 3 bases and the J gene lost 5 bases, with 17 bases spanning the gap. This CDR3 contains 16 residues. CDR3 coding DNA: TGTGCCAGTAGTATCTTCCAAATACAGGGCGATCAGCCCCAGCATTTT. It translates to CASSIFQIQGDQPQHF.

The table lists this clone with a count of one. The V gene is TRBV6-5, the J gene TRBJ2-3, with a possible D match to TRBD2 (6 bases). There are 14 residues in the CDR3. Deletions cut 6 bases from V and 2 bases from J, with 12 bases between. Germline values: CDR1 MNHEY, CDR2 SVGAGI. CDR3 protein: CASRRAGSTDTQYF. Here the CDR3 DNA reads TGTGCCAGCAGGCGGGCGGGGTCCACAGATACGCAGTATTTT.

The CDR3 DNA is TGTGCCAGCAGTGAATTCGCGACAGTCAACTATGGCTACACCTTC. It encodes CASSEFATVNYGYTF. This sequence joins TRBV6-1 and TRBJ1-2; the D gene is possibly TRBD1 (5 bases). Looked up from germline, CDR1 is MNHNS and CDR2 is SASEGT. This CDR3 has 15 residues. Trimming stripped 2 bases from V and 2 bases from J, with 12 bases between.

The chain uses TRBV6-5 and TRBJ1-2; D is ambiguous. Trimming cost V 6 bases and J 4 bases, with 9 bases left between them. Germline values: CDR1 MNHEY, CDR2 SVGAGI. This CDR3 comprises 12 residues. In DNA, the CDR3 is TGTGCCAGCAGGGAGCCAAGCTATGGCTACACCTTC. This translates into CASREPSYGYTF.

The chain couples TRBV2 to TRBJ2-1; 15 nucleotides agree with TRBD2. Germline V lookup: CDR1 SNHLY, CDR2 FYNNEI. This CDR3 comprises 16 residues. Losses at the gene ends were 5 bases for V and 9 bases for J; bases not matched to a gene: 8. The CDR3 DNA reads TGTGCCAGCAGTAACGGGACTAGCGGGGGGAAAGGTGAGCAGTTCTTC. Its translation: CASSNGTSGGKGEQFF.

The gene calls are TRBV30 and TRBJ2-1; 9 bases line up with TRBD2. This CDR3 is built from 14 residues. J gave up 6 bases and V 3 bases, and 6 bases lay outside the gene matches. The germline V gene has CDR1 GTSNPN and CDR2 SVGIG (reference sequence). The CDR3 DNA sequence: TGTGCCTGGAGCGGCGGGAGGGGGAGCAATGAGCAGTTCTTC. Its protein is CAWSGGRGSNEQFF.

The V gene is TRBV7-9, the J gene TRBJ1-1; D not certain. Trimming cost V 4 bases and J 5 bases, with 23 bases left between them. Germline V gives CDR1 SEHNR, CDR2 FQNEAQ (reference sequence). This CDR3 comprises 17 residues. The CDR3 protein is CASSYYRTVERRTEAFF. The CDR3 DNA follows: TGTGCCAGCAGCTACTACCGGACTGTAGAGAGAAGGACTGAAGCTTTCTTT.

The chain uses TRBV27 and TRBJ1-5; D unclear. Trimming shortened V by 4 bases and J by 0 bases, and 10 bases separated the two germline ends. Per the germline V gene, CDR1 is MNHEY and CDR2 is SMNVEV (reference sequence). CDR3 length: 15 amino acids. CDR3 sequence reads: CASSSGLYSNQPQHF. DNA for the CDR3: TGTGCCAGCAGTTCCGGACTTTATAGCAATCAGCCCCAGCATTTT.

The chain has TRBV19 and TRBJ1-5, with 8 positions matching TRBD1. V lost 6 bases, J lost 9 bases, and 13 bases stayed unmatched. The V gene's germline CDR1 is LNHDA and CDR2 SQIVND (reference sequence). CDR3 length: 15 residues. Here the CDR3 DNA reads TGTGCCAGTAGGACCCAGGGGGCAACGAACCTGCCCCAGCATTTT. Its translation: CASRTQGATNLPQHF. Complete variable domain (other parts from reference TRBV19 and TRBJ1-5): DGGITQSPKYLFRKEGQNVTLSCEQNLNHDAMYWYRQDPGQGLRLIYYSQIVNDFQKGDIAEGYSVSREKKESFPLTVTSAQKNPTAFYLCASRTQGATNLPQHFGDGTRLSIL.

The chain uses TRBV7-3 and TRBJ2-1, with D perhaps TRBD2 (6 bases). This CDR3 is 15 amino acids long. V was pared by 3 bases and J by 4 bases, with 13 bases between. Germline loops: CDR1 SGHTA, CDR2 FQGTGA. CDR3 DNA: TGTGCCAGCAGCTTTGGTCTAGCGCTTTACAATGAGCAGTTCTTC. Translation: CASSFGLALYNEQFF.

The rearrangement joins TRBV18 to TRBJ2-5; 8 positions agree with TRBD2. CDR1 KGHSH and CDR2 LQKENI come from the germline V gene. The CDR3 consists of 13 residues. Trimming took 6 bases from V and 9 from J; bases not matched to a gene: 9. The CDR3 DNA follows: TGTGCCAGCTCTCCGGGACTAGAAAAACCCCAGTACTTC. Residues: CASSPGLEKPQYF.

The CDR3, as DNA: TGTGCCAGCCTGGTGACCTTCAACACTGAAGCTTTCTTT. Its protein is CASLVTFNTEAFF. The chain couples TRBV6-1 to TRBJ1-1; D gene uncertain. The V end was cut by 8 bases, the J end by 2 bases, with 12 bases between. The CDR3 is 13 amino acids. Germline V gene data show CDR1 as MNHNS and CDR2 as SASEGT.

The genes are TRBV11-2 and TRBJ1-2; 7 bases align to TRBD1. The germline V gene has CDR1 SGHAT and CDR2 FQNNGV. Unmatched junction bases numbered 13, after V lost 5 bases and J lost 4 bases. This CDR3 spans 16 amino acids. For the CDR3, the DNA is TGTGCCAGCAGCCCTCGGACAGGCCAGCCCTTCTATGGCTACACCTTC. This codes for CASSPRTGQPFYGYTF.

J is TRBJ1-2 and V is TRBV25-1; 8 nucleotides align to TRBD1. Germline V lookup: CDR1 MGHDK, CDR2 SYGVNS. The CDR3 contains 14 residues. V shed 2 bases, J shed 2 bases, and the junction held 1 base outside the gene matches. The CDR3 DNA is TGTGCCAGCAGTGAACAGGGGGCGAACTATGGCTACACCTTC. It translates to CASSEQGANYGYTF.